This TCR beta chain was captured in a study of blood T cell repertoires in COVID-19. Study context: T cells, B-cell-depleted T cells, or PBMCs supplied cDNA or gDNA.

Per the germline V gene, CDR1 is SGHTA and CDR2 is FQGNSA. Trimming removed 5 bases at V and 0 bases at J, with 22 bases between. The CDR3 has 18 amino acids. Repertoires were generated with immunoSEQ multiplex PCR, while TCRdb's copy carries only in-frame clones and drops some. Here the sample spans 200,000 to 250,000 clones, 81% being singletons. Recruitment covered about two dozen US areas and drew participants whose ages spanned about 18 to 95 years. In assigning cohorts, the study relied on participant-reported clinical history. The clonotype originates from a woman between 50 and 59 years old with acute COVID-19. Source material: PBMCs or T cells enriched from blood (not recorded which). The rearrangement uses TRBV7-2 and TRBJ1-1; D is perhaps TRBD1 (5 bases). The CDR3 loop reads CASSQIRGLRIMNTEAFF. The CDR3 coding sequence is TGTGCCAGCAGCCAAATCCGGGGACTTCGTATTATGAACACTGAAGCTTTCTTT.